One sample yielded the 5 T cell receptor beta chains listed below, sequenced in a study of cytomegalovirus exposure and HLA in healthy donors. PCR used 60 Vbeta primers and 13 Jbeta primers. The assay was immunoSEQ multiplex PCR, and TCRdb's table has in-frame clones only and misses some. The sample contains some 90,000 clones, 81% of which appear only once. The source material was PBMCs. These receptors all come from a woman between 70 and 85 years old in good health and CMV-seropositive.

The chain employs TRBV4-1 and TRBJ2-5, with a tentative D call TRBD1 (6 bases). There are 17 residues in the CDR3. With 0 bases removed from V and 5 bases from J, the gap between germline ends came to 19 bases. The germline V gene has CDR1 MGHRA and CDR2 YSYEKL. For the CDR3, the DNA is TGCGCCAGCAGCCAAGATCCCCAAAAATGGGGGCGGGAGACCCAGTACTTC. It encodes CASSQDPQKWGRETQYF.

The gene calls are TRBV9 and TRBJ2-1; 11 positions agree with TRBD2. In germline, CDR1 is SGDLS, CDR2 YYNGEE. V shed 3 bases and J 8 bases; nucleotides not matched to a gene: 16. The CDR3 is made up of 18 amino acids. CDR3 nucleotides: TGTGCCAGCAGCGAGAGCCTGTCTCCTAGCGGGAGGCGGGATGAGCAGTTCTTC. The encoded protein is CASSESLSPSGRRDEQFF. The complete variable domain, with remaining parts taken from reference TRBV9 and TRBJ2-1, reads DSGVTQTPKHLITATGQRVTLRCSPRSGDLSVYWYQQSLDQGLQFLIQYYNGEERAKGNILERFSAQQFPDLHSELNLSSLELGDSALYFCASSESLSPSGRRDEQFFGPGTRLTVL.

The rearrangement uses TRBV18 and TRBJ2-3, with 9 nucleotides matching TRBD2. From germline, CDR1 is KGHSH and CDR2 LQKENI. The trim removed 3 bases at V and 6 bases at J, leaving 16 bases unmatched. This CDR3 contains 18 residues. Here the CDR3 DNA reads TGTGCCAGCTCACCTCCCCGCGGAGCGGGAGGCCCGCCGGATACGCAGTATTTT. Protein sequence: CASSPPRGAGGPPDTQYF.

V and J are TRBV15 and TRBJ1-1; possible D gene TRBD1, 5 bases. Per the germline V gene, CDR1 is LNHNV and CDR2 is YYDKDF (reference sequence). Deletions cut 3 bases from V and 0 bases from J, with 17 bases between. This CDR3 is 17 amino acids long. CDR3 region: CATSSGWGGKMNTEAFF. The CDR3, as DNA: TGTGCCACCAGCAGCGGTTGGGGGGGGAAAATGAACACTGAAGCTTTCTTT.

The V gene is TRBV5-5, the J gene TRBJ2-5; a possible D gene is TRBD2 (5 bases). With 2 bases removed from V and 5 bases from J, the gap between germline ends came to 10 bases. CDR3 length: 13 residues. The V gene's germline CDR1 is SGHKS and CDR2 YYEKEE (reference sequence). The DNA of the CDR3 is TGTGCCAGCAGCTTACCTAGCTGGGAGACCCAGTACTTC. It encodes CASSLPSWETQYF.